These 32 T cell receptor beta chains originate from one sample sequenced in a study of blood T cell repertoires in COVID-19 (dated by TCRdb to about 2020). The method was the immunoSEQ multiplex PCR assay. The clones in this table, taken by TCRdb from immuneACCESS, are in-frame only. Not every clone is retained; where verified, under half of the shortfall comes from an unresolved V gene, and the cause of the rest is unknown. The sample table records around 180,000 clones; more than 75% of these occur just once. The ten largest clones add up to around a sixth of the sample. The sample taken for sequencing was PBMCs or T cells enriched from blood (not recorded which). Receptors were obtained from a woman in her 50s with acute COVID-19.

This chain joins TRBV4-3 and TRBJ1-6; D remains unclear. From germline, CDR1 is LGHNA and CDR2 YSLEER. The CDR3 is 15 amino acids. V lost 0 bases to trimming and J lost 7 bases, with 10 bases between them. This CDR3 reads CASSQDSRSNSPLHF. The CDR3 nucleotides read TGCGCCAGCAGCCAAGATTCCAGGTCGAATTCACCCCTCCACTTT.

This clone has only one observation. V is TRBV30 and J is TRBJ2-1, with D tentatively TRBD1 (5 bases). The V and J ends lost 0 bases and 5 bases respectively, with 8 bases between them. This CDR3 region has 13 residues. CDR1 is GTSNPN, CDR2 SVGIG, per germline (reference sequence). This chain's CDR3 is CAWSVQGNNEQFF. The CDR3, as DNA: TGTGCCTGGAGTGTGCAGGGAAACAATGAGCAGTTCTTC.

This sequence joins TRBV6-1 and TRBJ1-3, with TRBD1 as a possible D gene (5 bases). The V and J ends lost 3 bases and 0 bases respectively, with 9 bases between them. The germline CDR1 and CDR2 sequences are MNHNS and SASEGT. The CDR3 spans 15 residues. CDR3 DNA: TGTGCCAGCAGTGATCAGACAGCCTCTGGAAACACCATATATTTT. Amino acids: CASSDQTASGNTIYF.

In this sample, this clone turned up a few times. V is TRBV3-1 (or the pseudogene TRBV3-2) and J is TRBJ1-2, with D maybe TRBD1 (6 bases). This CDR3 is 14 amino acids long. Germline CDR1 is LGHDT and CDR2 is YNNKEL (reference sequence). V dropped 1 base and J dropped 8 bases, with 14 bases sitting between them. CDR3 residues: CASSQGQGKSGYTF. CDR3 DNA: TGTGCCAGCAGCCAAGGGCAGGGGAAGTCAGGCTACACCTTC.

This clone was observed a single time. The chain carries TRBV15 and TRBJ2-7; D is unresolved. The CDR3 runs to 12 residues. Germline V gene lookup returns CDR1 LNHNV and CDR2 YYDKDF (reference sequence). V was cut by 1 base and J by 4 bases, with 5 bases left in between. DNA of the CDR3: TGTGCCACCAGCAGAGGAGGATACGAGCAGTACGTC. This encodes CATSRGGYEQYV.

This clone is a singleton in its sample. V and J are TRBV28 and TRBJ2-7; maybe TRBD1 (6 bases). The CDR3 is 17 amino acids. Trimming shortened V by 4 bases and J by 2 bases, and 21 bases separated the two germline ends. Germline CDR1 is MDHEN and CDR2 is SYDVKM. As DNA, the CDR3 is TGTGCCAGCAGTTCATATGTTTTTAGGACAGCAGCCTACGAGCAGTACGTC. This codes for CASSSYVFRTAAYEQYV.

V is TRBV7-2 and J is TRBJ2-1, with D possibly being TRBD2 (6 bases). CDR3 size: 14 residues. The ends were cut back, 5 bases at V and 5 bases at J, with 13 bases in the middle. From germline, CDR1 is SGHTA and CDR2 FQGNSA. Here the CDR3 reads CASSPTGLNNEQFF. In DNA, the CDR3 is TGTGCCAGCAGCCCTACGGGACTGAACAATGAGCAGTTCTTC.

The rearrangement uses TRBV5-1 and TRBJ1-5, with 7 bases lining up with TRBD1. Germline CDR1 and CDR2: SGHRS and YFSETQ. V was clipped by 3 bases and J by 7 bases; unmatched bases: 4. The CDR3 covers 13 residues. CDR3 nucleotide sequence: TGCGCCAGCAGCTCCTGGACAGGCCAGCCCCAGCATTTT. Amino acid sequence: CASSSWTGQPQHF. Supplemented by reference TRBV5-1 and TRBJ1-5, the full variable domain reads KAGVTQTPRYLIKTRGQQVTLSCSPISGHRSVSWYQQTPGQGLQFLFEYFSETQRNKGNFPGRFSGRQFSNSRSEMNVSTLELGDSALYLCASSSWTGQPQHFGDGTRLSIL.

This clone was seen a few times. J is TRBJ1-2 and V is TRBV27; D is possibly TRBD1 (5 bases). The V gene lost 4 bases and the J gene lost 4 bases, with 10 bases spanning the gap. Per germline, CDR1 MNHEY and CDR2 SMNVEV (reference sequence). The CDR3 covers 13 residues. The CDR3 coding sequence is TGTGCCAGCAGTTCCGGGGGGGGCTATGGCTACACCTTC. As protein: CASSSGGGYGYTF.

The chain combines TRBV4-1 with TRBJ1-6; perhaps TRBD1 as D (5 bases). CDR1 and CDR2 from the germline V gene are MGHRA and YSYEKL. The CDR3 is 17 amino acids. Trimming left V 0 bases short and J 6 bases short, with 15 bases between. The CDR3 region has the DNA TGCGCCAGCAGCCAAGATCTAGTGGGACTGCCTAATTCACCCCTCCACTTT. Translated: CASSQDLVGLPNSPLHF.

This chain links TRBV11-2 with TRBJ1-3; D gene ambiguous. The CDR3 contains 14 residues. Trimming pared 8 bases from V and 0 bases from J, leaving 11 bases between. Per the germline V gene, CDR1 is SGHAT and CDR2 is FQNNGV. The chain's CDR3 is CASQQIISGNTIYF. Written as DNA, the CDR3 is TGTGCCAGCCAACAAATAATCTCTGGAAACACCATATATTTT.

This clone has a count of ten or more. The V call is TRBV7-9, the J call TRBJ1-2; the D gene is possibly TRBD1 (5 bases). V dropped 4 bases and J dropped 4 bases, with 13 bases sitting between them. This CDR3 contains 14 residues. Germline V gene lookup returns CDR1 SEHNR and CDR2 FQNEAQ (reference sequence). In DNA form, the CDR3 reads TGTGCCAGCAGCTCTTACAGGAACCTCTATGGCTACACCTTC. As protein: CASSSYRNLYGYTF.

This clone was picked up many times. V and J are TRBV18 and TRBJ1-6, with 11 positions matching TRBD1. Germline CDR1 is KGHSH and CDR2 is LQKENI. J was trimmed by 6 bases and V by 2 bases; bases with no gene match: 0. The CDR3 is 15 amino acids. The CDR3 DNA reads as TGTGCCAGCTCACCAGGGACAGGGGGTAATTCACCCCTCCACTTT. Its protein is CASSPGTGGNSPLHF.

This chain links TRBV27 with TRBJ2-6; TRBD1 is a possible D gene (6 bases). Per the germline V gene, CDR1 is MNHEY and CDR2 is SMNVEV (reference sequence). The V and J ends lost 4 bases and 0 bases respectively, with 10 bases between them. The CDR3 loop spans 16 amino acids. The chain's CDR3 is CASSYRTASGANVLTF. The CDR3 DNA reads TGTGCCAGCAGTTACCGGACAGCCTCTGGGGCCAACGTCCTGACTTTC.

The V gene is TRBV28, the J gene TRBJ1-4, with 7 nucleotides matching TRBD1. The CDR3 is 14 amino acids. Trimming cost V 2 bases and J 7 bases; bases outside gene matches: 4. Looked up from germline, CDR1 is MDHEN and CDR2 is SYDVKM. Written as DNA, the CDR3 is TGTGCCAGCAGTTTAAGGGCAGGGGGTGAAAAACTGTTTTTT. Protein sequence: CASSLRAGGEKLFF. The full variable domain, with the rest looked up from reference TRBV28 and TRBJ1-4, is DVKVTQSSRYLVKRTGEKVFLECVQDMDHENMFWYRQDPGLGLRLIYFSYDVKMKEKGDIPEGYSVSREKKERFSLILESASTNQTSMYLCASSLRAGGEKLFFGSGTQLSVL.

The gene calls are TRBV5-1 and TRBJ2-2, with D perhaps matching TRBD1 (6 bases). Germline values: CDR1 SGHRS, CDR2 YFSETQ. The CDR3 length is 14 residues. The germline V and J ends were trimmed by 0 bases and 8 bases, with 11 bases remaining between them. Written as DNA, the CDR3 is TGCGCCAGCAGCTTGGGACAGGACTGGGGGGAGCTGTTTTTT. Translation gives CASSLGQDWGELFF.

A word on this clone: The junction differs from germline at one of its ends, possibly a read error. The gene calls are TRBV14 and TRBJ2-5, with TRBD1 matching 8 bases. The CDR3 has 20 amino acids. CDR1 SGHDN and CDR2 FVKESK come from the germline V gene. The CDR3 loop is CASSQVATGTGSSYQESQYF. The CDR3 DNA follows: TGTGCCAGCAGCCAAGTGGCTACCGGGACAGGAAGTTCTTACCAAGAGTCCCAGTACTTC.

The V call is TRBV6-2 or TRBV6-3, the J call TRBJ2-7; 10 bases line up with TRBD1. The CDR3 loop spans 14 amino acids. Germline V gene lookup returns CDR1 MNHEY and CDR2 SVGEGT. Unmatched junction bases numbered 3, after V lost 4 bases and J lost 3 bases. CDR3 nucleotide sequence: TGTGCCAGCAGTTCCCGGGACAGGGGCTACGAGCAGTACGTC. Protein sequence: CASSSRDRGYEQYV.

This clone has only a few counts. V gene TRBV11-1 combines with J gene TRBJ2-3, with D maybe TRBD2 (7 bases). Germline V gene sequence: CDR1 SGHAT, CDR2 FQDESV (reference sequence). V shed 1 base and J shed 4 bases, with 15 bases lying between them. CDR3 length equals 16 residues. This chain's CDR3 is CASSLGPGGGADTQYF. The CDR3 region has the DNA TGTGCCAGCAGCTTAGGACCCGGCGGGGGCGCAGATACGCAGTATTTT.

This clone was counted ten times or more. The chain employs TRBV2 and TRBJ1-2; no clear D. The CDR3 length is 12 residues. Germline assignment: CDR1 SNHLY and CDR2 FYNNEI. The V end lost 7 bases, the J end lost 4 bases, and 10 bases lay between the germline ends. In nucleotides, the CDR3 is TGTGCCAGCATCCGAGGGTCCTATGGCTACACCTTC. Its translation: CASIRGSYGYTF.

The genes are TRBV11-2 and TRBJ2-2; the D gene is possibly TRBD1 (6 bases). Deletions cut 2 bases from V and 5 bases from J, with 12 bases between. Germline V gene data show CDR1 as SGHAT and CDR2 as FQNNGV. The CDR3 length is 15 residues. CDR3 region: CASSLFQGKTGELFF. CDR3 coding DNA: TGTGCCAGCAGCTTATTCCAGGGGAAAACCGGGGAGCTGTTTTTT.

The chain recombines TRBV10-3 with TRBJ1-2; D is uncertain. V shed 9 bases and J shed 2 bases, with 10 bases lying between them. This CDR3 contains 12 residues. CDR1 and CDR2 (germline): ENHRY, SYGVKD. The DNA for the CDR3 is TGTGCCATTGCGGGAGTAAACTATGGCTACACCTTC. It yields the protein CAIAGVNYGYTF.

The genes are TRBV4-1 and TRBJ2-1; TRBD2 agrees at 8 bases. Trimming at V came to 4 bases and at J to 6 bases, leaving 8 bases not matched to a gene. Germline assignment: CDR1 MGHRA and CDR2 YSYEKL. CDR3 length: 15 residues. The CDR3: CASSPGLASPNEQFF. DNA for the CDR3: TGCGCCAGCAGCCCCGGACTAGCTAGTCCCAATGAGCAGTTCTTC.

This clone was picked up many times. The chain couples TRBV6-5 to TRBJ2-2; tentatively, D is TRBD2 (5 bases). V was cut by 2 bases and J by 5 bases, with 9 bases left in between. The CDR3 length is 14 residues. The V gene's germline CDR1 is MNHEY and CDR2 SVGAGI. The CDR3 is CASSYGGGTGELFF. The CDR3 DNA reads as TGTGCCAGCAGTTACGGCGGCGGGACCGGGGAGCTGTTTTTT.

This clone was detected a few times. This chain joins TRBV7-3 and TRBJ2-5, with D hard to call. Germline loops: CDR1 SGHTA, CDR2 FQGTGA. This CDR3 has 13 amino acids. V lost 2 bases and J 2 bases, leaving 6 bases between the germline ends. CDR3 amino acids: CASSLSRQETQYF. In DNA, the CDR3 is TGTGCCAGCAGCTTATCCAGACAAGAGACCCAGTACTTC.

The chain carries TRBV5-8 and TRBJ2-1, with D possibly being TRBD2 (6 bases). This CDR3 has 15 amino acids. V was pared by 0 bases and J by 3 bases, with 10 bases between. Germline V CDR1 and CDR2: SGHTS, YDEGEE. CDR3 nucleotides: TGTGCCAGCAGCTTGGCCGCGGGGCACTACAATGAGCAGTTCTTC. Its protein product is CASSLAAGHYNEQFF.

This chain links TRBV23-1 with TRBJ1-5, with TRBD1 matching 7 bases. TRBV23-1 qualifies as an ORF whose function is uncertain. This CDR3 is built from 15 residues. V lost 3 bases, J lost 2 bases, and 4 bases stayed unmatched. The CDR3 region has the DNA TGCGCCAGCAGTCACCCAGGGGGACGCAATCAGCCCCAGCATTTT. Translating it yields CASSHPGGRNQPQHF.

V gene TRBV12-3 or TRBV12-4 combines with J gene TRBJ1-2; D is uncertain. This CDR3 is built from 12 residues. Deletions cut 9 bases from V and 3 bases from J, with 11 bases between. CDR3 DNA sequence: TGTGCCAGTAGATTGAACGACTATGGCTACACCTTC. It is translated as CASRLNDYGYTF.

This clone has only a few counts. In nucleotides, the CDR3 is TGCGCCAGCAATAAATGGGGGGGCGAGGTGAACACTGAAGCTTTCTTT. This encodes CASNKWGGEVNTEAFF. V gene TRBV5-1 combines with J gene TRBJ1-1; tentatively, D is TRBD1 (6 bases). V lost 6 bases to trimming and J lost 0 bases, with 18 bases between them. This CDR3 has 16 residues. The V gene's germline CDR1 is SGHRS and CDR2 YFSETQ.

The chain's CDR3 is CASSYGQGNEQFF. CDR3 coding DNA: TGTGCCAGCAGTTACGGTCAGGGCAATGAGCAGTTCTTC. The chain employs TRBV6-5 and TRBJ2-1, with a weak D call TRBD1 (5 bases). Germline-derived CDR1 and CDR2 are MNHEY and SVGAGI. The CDR3 has 13 amino acids. V shed 2 bases and J shed 6 bases, with 8 bases lying between them.

This clone came up a few times. The chain employs TRBV7-2 and TRBJ1-5; no definite D call. This CDR3 has 15 amino acids. V was clipped by 7 bases and J by 0 bases, with 13 bases between them. CDR1 and CDR2 (germline): SGHTA, FQGNSA. Here the CDR3 DNA reads TGTGCCAGCATTGACGCGGCGGGTAGCAATCAGCCCCAGCATTTT. Its translation is CASIDAAGSNQPQHF.

This chain uses TRBV5-1 with TRBJ1-1, with D tentatively TRBD1 (5 bases). Germline V lookup: CDR1 SGHRS, CDR2 YFSETQ. The CDR3 has 13 amino acids. The V and J ends lost 6 bases and 4 bases respectively, with 13 bases between them. This CDR3 reads CASNVERGTEAFF. The CDR3 DNA reads as TGCGCCAGCAACGTGGAAAGGGGCACTGAAGCTTTCTTT. The full variable domain, rest sourced from reference TRBV5-1 and TRBJ1-1, is KAGVTQTPRYLIKTRGQQVTLSCSPISGHRSVSWYQQTPGQGLQFLFEYFSETQRNKGNFPGRFSGRQFSNSRSEMNVSTLELGDSALYLCASNVERGTEAFFGQGTRLTVV.